Given below is one T cell receptor (beta chain) in context. Antigen: not known. After removal of 3 bases from V and 6 bases from J, the junction contained 4 bases not matched to a gene. The CDR3 is 14 residues long. CDR1 is SGHRS, CDR2 YFSETQ, per germline. A universal primer site was added by template switching, and unique molecular identifiers were carried by the cDNA. TCRdb called the 5' RACE reads again in MiXCR, with one record for every CDR3 protein. This table holds a few hundred thousand distinct CDR3 sequences, about 18% found once. These data come from a study of identical twins. Study-wide results and limits: The more abundant beta clonotypes in cord blood had fewer insertions, and memory repertoires did not show this. Low generation probability was overrepresented in out-of-frame alpha sequences shared by twins.

This rearrangement joins TRBV5-1 to TRBJ2-7; 12 bases map to TRBD2. This TCR was recovered from a man aged 45-65 years in good health. The sequenced sample was naive T cells sorted from blood. Written as DNA, the CDR3 is TGCGCCAGCAGCTACGGGACTAGCGGGCCCGAGCAGTACTTC. This sequence encodes CASSYGTSGPEQYF.